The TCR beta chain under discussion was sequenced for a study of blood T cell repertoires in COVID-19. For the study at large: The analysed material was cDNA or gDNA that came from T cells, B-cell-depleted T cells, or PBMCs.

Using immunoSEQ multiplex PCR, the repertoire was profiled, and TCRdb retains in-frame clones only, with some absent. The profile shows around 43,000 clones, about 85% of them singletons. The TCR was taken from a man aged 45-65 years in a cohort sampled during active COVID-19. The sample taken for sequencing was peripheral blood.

The CDR3 DNA is TGTGCCAGCAGCTTAAGTGGCAATTCTGGAAACACCATATATTTT. Its protein is CASSLSGNSGNTIYF. V is TRBV7-3 and J is TRBJ1-3; no definite D call. Germline CDR1 SGHTA, CDR2 FQGTGA. The CDR3 is made up of 15 amino acids. Trimming took 1 base from V and 1 from J, leaving 8 bases between them.